Each of the 5 T cell receptor beta chains below was sequenced from the same sample in a study of cytotoxic CD8 clonotypes in ibrutinib-treated CLL. TCRdb keeps only in-frame clones here, not all; method: immunoSEQ multiplex PCR. Here the sample spans 150,000 to 200,000 clones, around 72% being singletons. The sequences come from PBMCs, collected after 24 months of ibrutinib treatment. The source of these receptors is a human donor with chronic lymphocytic leukemia.

V and J are TRBV9 and TRBJ1-5, with D unclear. CDR1 SGDLS and CDR2 YYNGEE come from the germline V gene. There are 13 residues in the CDR3. The V end lost 8 bases, the J end lost 5 bases, and 14 bases lay between the germline ends. CDR3 in DNA: TGTGCCAGTCTAAGGCGGGGTCATCAGCCCCAGCATTTT. It translates to CASLRRGHQPQHF. Looking up the rest from reference TRBV9 and TRBJ1-5 gives the full variable domain: DSGVTQTPKHLITATGQRVTLRCSPRSGDLSVYWYQQSLDQGLQFLIQYYNGEERAKGNILERFSAQQFPDLHSELNLSSLELGDSALYFCASLRRGHQPQHFGDGTRLSIL.

This clone turned up a few times. The chain combines TRBV30 with TRBJ1-1; D is undetermined. CDR1 is GTSNPN, CDR2 SVGIG, per germline (reference sequence). The CDR3 runs to 11 residues. Trimming removed 2 bases at V and 7 bases at J, with 8 bases between. The CDR3 coding sequence is TGTGCCTGGAGTTTGAGAAATGAAGCTTTCTTT. Its translation is CAWSLRNEAFF.

The rearrangement links TRBV7-9 to TRBJ1-2; D call uncertain. Germline lookup yields CDR1 SEHNR and CDR2 FQNEAQ (reference sequence). The V gene lost 5 bases and the J gene lost 8 bases, with 18 bases spanning the gap. CDR3 length: 14 amino acids. CDR3: CASSLQTGHSGYTF. Written as DNA, the CDR3 is TGTGCCAGCAGCCTCCAAACCGGCCATTCCGGCTACACCTTC.

The V gene is TRBV10-3, the J gene TRBJ1-2; D not certain. The germline V gene has CDR1 ENHRY and CDR2 SYGVKD. The CDR3 spans 15 residues. Between the trimmed V and J ends, which lost 9 bases and 6 bases, there was a span of 23 bases. The CDR3 nucleotides are TGTGCCATTTCCCGACTAGACCGCAGCGGAGATGGCTACACCTTC. Amino acid sequence: CAISRLDRSGDGYTF.

This chain connects TRBV18 to TRBJ2-5; D gene uncertain. This CDR3 region has 14 residues. Germline values: CDR1 KGHSH, CDR2 LQKENI. Deletions cut 3 bases from V and 0 bases from J, with 8 bases between. This chain's CDR3 is CASSPLADQETQYF. CDR3 in DNA: TGTGCCAGCTCACCTTTGGCGGACCAAGAGACCCAGTACTTC.